The T cell receptor beta chain under discussion was sequenced for a study of CD8+CD57+ T cells in acquired aplastic anemia. Study summary: Sequencing produced an average of roughly 11 million reads per healthy donor for CD4+ cells. Study-wide points: Shared by patients and controls, just under 30 CD8+ CDR3s were abundant in patients. Any difference that existed in CD8+ Simpson's diversity between patients and controls was not significant.

Investigators profiled TCR beta VDJ and CDR3 from genomic DNA template. MiXCR, run by TCRdb on the reads, gives a single entry per CDR3 protein. The table has some 150,000 distinct CDR3 sequences, approximately 41% seen once; the top ten hold almost 8.5%. With 2 bases removed from V and 6 bases from J, the gap between germline ends came to 11 bases. The CDR3 loop spans 13 amino acids. Concerning this clonotype: Its antigen is currently unknown.

This clonotype was obtained from a human donor in good health, serving as a control. This chain uses TRBV12-3 or TRBV12-4 with TRBJ2-7, with a tentative D call TRBD1 (5 bases). Source material: sorted CD4+, CD8+, or CD8+CD57+ T cells (not recorded which) from PBMCs. CDR3 sequence (DNA): TGTGCCAGCAGTTTACGCAGGGTTGCCGAGCAGTACTTC. It is translated as CASSLRRVAEQYF.